This T cell receptor (beta chain) was recovered during a study of somatic mutations in cytotoxic T cells in rheumatoid arthritis. The CDR3 spans 12 residues. Sequencing was performed with immunoSEQ multiplex PCR; in TCRdb, only in-frame clones are kept and a portion is missing. Among over 15,000 clones listed, about 74% were seen once. The clonotype originates from an adult with rheumatoid arthritis. Sequenced sample: CD8+ T cells sorted from blood. V is TRBV21-1 and J is TRBJ2-1; TRBD2 is taken as the D call from the table, unchecked against the DNA. TRBV21-1 is tagged as a pseudogene. CDR3 amino acids: CASSMGPAGEFF. CDR3 coding DNA: TGTGCCAGCAGCATGGGGCCCGCGGGGGAGTTCTTC.